This T cell receptor (beta chain) was profiled in a study of PD-L1 blockade in urothelial cancer (dated by TCRdb to about 2017). In the study overall: Therapy was started at some point between 2012 and 2014 for all patients, and atezolizumab 1,200 mg was administered intravenously every 3 weeks. An exploratory multi-omic analysis was conducted of the somatic, immune and clinical correlates of response to PD-L1 blockade with atezolizumab in urothelial cancer. About 85% of the roughly 29 patients were identified as males with urothelial cancer of bladder origin, and a prior smoking history was reported by 18 of 29 patients. Blood samples were analyzed 3 weeks after the start of treatment (second dose) and 6 weeks after the start of treatment. Durable clinical benefit was achieved by nine patients but not by the remaining 20. An ECOG performance status of 0 or 1 was recorded for the patients, and 0 to 3 prior chemotherapy regimens had been received by the patients. Pretreatment blood TCR-seq was available for about 30 patients, at least one posttreatment blood collection was obtained for 25 or so patients, and tumor TCR-seq was available for 25 or so patients. A median of 141,255 T cells and some 82,000 unique TCRs was obtained from blood samples, and a median clonality of around 0.08 was observed. Pretreatment tumor samples, along with matched peripheral blood collected serially before and after atezolizumab treatment, underwent TCR sequencing. Progression-free survival longer than 6 months counted as durable clinical benefit, and TCR features were additionally tested against both progression-free and overall survival. Whole exome sequencing and RNA sequencing of pretreatment tumors were performed alongside TCR sequencing in the same patients.

Each PCR received spiked-in synthetic TCR analog templates so that absolute template abundance could be estimated from read counts. TCRbeta CDR3 regions were amplified from genomic DNA with bias-controlled V and J gene primers using the immunoSEQ assay. Sequencing of rearranged TCRbeta segments was performed at approximately 20X coverage. On the study's bioinformatics: Clustering was used to correct sequencing errors, and CDR3s were annotated against IMGT to assign V, D and J genes. Only productive TCRbeta rearrangements were used in downstream analyses, excluding out-of-frame or stop-codon sequences. Clonality was calculated as one minus the Shannon entropy normalized by the log of the number of unique productive sequences. Fisher's exact test with Benjamini-Hochberg correction, at a threshold of adjusted p below 0.01, was used to find clones that differed between time points or between blood and tumor. TCRdb stores this immuneACCESS table with in-frame sequences only. Part of the clones is absent; in the studies checked, under half of the shortfall reflects unresolved V genes, and no reason is known for the rest. D and trimming come from the DNA, and the V and J calls and clone size come from that table. The sample table shows under 50,000 clones, and approximately 90% are seen once. The top ten clones comprise about 10% of the sample.

In the paper's terms, the time point label means: pretreatment peripheral blood. The cohort included about 29 patients with locally advanced or metastatic urothelial carcinoma who were treated at Memorial Sloan Kettering on a trial protocol. Peripheral blood mononuclear cells were collected pretreatment and during treatment, at between 1 and 8 total time points per patient. The Qiagen DNeasy Blood extraction kit was used to purify genomic DNA from total PBMCs and from tumor samples. Collected pretreatment and during treatment, PBMCs were isolated and stored as previously described. Overall results and qualifications from the work: Improved progression-free and overall survival was associated with having pretreatment peripheral blood TCR clonality below the median. Because of the small sample size (n ≈ 29) and the many exploratory analyses performed, the results are intended to be regarded as hypothesis-generating. Among patients with durable benefit, tumor-associated TCR clones showed greater expansion in peripheral blood 3 weeks after treatment started (n ≈ 24, p = 0.022).

As concerns this clone: There is no known antigen for this receptor. No much larger clone is present one base from it, and per-base qualities are unavailable.

The sample was PBMCs, taken around atezolizumab (anti-PD-L1) treatment. The sequence derives from a woman aged 55-75 years with urothelial cancer.

The CDR3 amino acid sequence is: CASSLGEGRYEQFF. In nucleotide form, the sequence is TGTGCCAGCAGCTTGGGGGAGGGCCGGTATGAGCAGTTCTTC. The V and J segments used are TRBV6-6 and TRBJ2-1; 7 bases in between match TRBD2. V lost 6 bases and J lost 8 bases, and the count of bases not matched to a germline gene is 10. The CDR3 numbers 14 residues from cysteine through phenylalanine. This entry keeps only the CDR3 DNA: 42 bases, framed from base 1. Sequences MNHNY (CDR1) and SVGAGI (CDR2) are obtained from the germline V gene (reference sequence).